The clone carrying this T cell receptor (beta chain) has just a few counts. Its specificity is not known. Each CDR3 protein is one row after TCRdb ran MiXCR on the multiplex PCR reads. Found here are some 250,000 distinct CDR3 sequences, under 35% of them singletons; the top ten hold 3.6%. These data come from a study of breast tumors, draining lymph nodes, adjacent tissues. Study conclusions and caveats: Tumor repertoires ranked between lymph nodes and nontumor tissue in diversity, with V and J gene preferences.

Axillary draining lymph nodes of breast cancer patients supplied the node samples. This CDR3 is built from 15 residues. J gave up 6 bases and V 3 bases, and 8 bases lay outside the gene matches. The V gene's germline CDR1 is LNHDA and CDR2 SQIVND (reference sequence). This receptor was obtained from a female donor with breast cancer. Some clones in this sample may be carry-over from other donors' samples. V gene TRBV19 combines with J gene TRBJ2-7, with 10 bases fitting TRBD1. Sequenced input: axillary lymph node tissue. For the CDR3, the DNA is TGTGCCAGTAGTATGTTGGGACAGGGGATTAGCGAGCAGTACTTC. Encoded protein: CASSMLGQGISEQYF.